The 16 T cell receptor beta chains below come from one sample, sequenced in a study of tumor and adjacent non-tumor tissue in lung cancer. TCRbeta libraries were built with three rounds of nested PCR, modified from ARM-PCR. TCRdb re-derived calls from the multiplex PCR reads in MiXCR, one entry per CDR3 protein. The sample has about 90,000 distinct CDR3 sequences, about 61% seen once. The template was RNA from unsorted bulk tissue. Sequencing was carried out using lung tumor tissue. The receptor source for this set is a man aged 65 to 85 with non-small cell lung cancer.

Turning to this clonotype: This may arise from a read error, as a much more abundant clone is one base away. The V call is TRBV20-1, the J call TRBJ2-1; 11 positions match TRBD1. The junction had 3 bases not matched to a gene; V was cut back by 5 bases and J by 6 bases. The length of the CDR3 is 13 residues. Looked up from germline, CDR1 is DFQATT and CDR2 is SNEGSKA (reference sequence). CDR3: CSAGQGAFNEQFF. CDR3 DNA: TGCAGTGCTGGACAGGGGGCCTTCAATGAGCAGTTCTTC.

The chain combines TRBV6-1 with TRBJ2-3, with TRBD2 as a possible D gene (6 bases). Per germline, CDR1 MNHNS and CDR2 SASEGT. This CDR3 is built from 15 residues. V lost 7 bases and J lost 2, with 16 bases in between. The chain's CDR3 is CASNVAVGNTDTQYF. The CDR3 DNA reads TGTGCCAGCAATGTAGCGGTAGGGAACACAGATACGCAGTATTTT.

On this clonotype: At one of its ends the junction is not consistent with the germline gene, which may arise from a read error. The chain is built from TRBV6-6 and TRBJ2-1, with 11 bases matching TRBD2. CDR3 length equals 16 residues. Germline assignment: CDR1 MNHNY and CDR2 SVGAGI (reference sequence). CDR3 residues: CTSSYSRVAGGLEQFF. Here the CDR3 DNA reads TGTACCAGCAGTTACAGTCGGGTAGCGGGGGGGCTTGAGCAGTTTTTC.

This clonotype was found many times. This chain joins TRBV11-2 and TRBJ1-6; 7 nucleotides match TRBD1. CDR3 length: 20 amino acids. The junction had 29 bases not matched to a gene; V was cut back by 5 bases and J by 13 bases. Germline assignment: CDR1 SGHAT and CDR2 FQNNGV. Here the CDR3 reads CASSLRKNFQGGLGSWPLHF. Here the CDR3 DNA reads TGTGCCAGCAGCCTAAGAAAAAATTTTCAGGGGGGCCTCGGTAGTTGGCCCCTCCACTTT.

Details on this clonotype: The junction differs from germline at one of its ends, possibly a read error. V and J are TRBV28 and TRBJ2-2, with 7 nucleotides matching TRBD2. The CDR3 runs to 19 residues. CDR1 and CDR2 (germline): MDHEN, SYDVKM. The CDR3 DNA is TGTGCCAGCAGTTTGGGTGGAGAGGGACTACTCGCGAACACCGGGGAACTGTTTTTT. Its translation is CASSLGGEGLLANTGELFF.

This clonotype showed up just a few times. One end of the junction does not line up with germline, which may come from a read error. The chain employs TRBV4-2 and TRBJ2-2; 15 nucleotides align to TRBD2. CDR1 and CDR2 from the germline V gene are LGHNA and YNFKEQ. This CDR3 is 18 amino acids long. Here the CDR3 DNA reads TGTGCCAGCAGCCACCCGGGACTAGCGGGAGGTAACACCGGGGTGCTGTTTTTT. It specifies CASSHPGLAGGNTGVLFF.

Notes on this clonotype: Because it lacks the conserved phenylalanine or tryptophan at the end, this CDR3 is likely a read error. The rearrangement joins TRBV6-5 to TRBJ2-6, with 10 bases that match TRBD1. CDR1 is MNHEY, CDR2 SVGAGI, per germline. The CDR3 spans 17 residues. The V segment lost 6 bases and the J segment 4 bases; nucleotides outside the gene matches: 9. CDR3 nucleotides: TGTGCCAGCAGCACGGACAGGGGGTTCTCCGGGGCCAACGTCCTGACTTTA. It translates to CASSTDRGFSGANVLTL.

About this clonotype: A much larger clone is a single base away; this may be a read error. The chain is built from TRBV12-3 or TRBV12-4 and TRBJ1-1; weak D call: TRBD1 (5 bases). The CDR3 runs to 14 residues. Trimming shortened V by 5 bases and J by 8 bases, and 18 bases separated the two germline ends. The CDR3 is CASSLGGAVSEAFF. Here the CDR3 DNA reads TGTGCCAGCAGTCTGGGGGGTGCCGTGAGCGAAGCTTTCTTT.

Concerning this clonotype itself: The CDR3 carries no conserved terminal phenylalanine or tryptophan, so it likely arises from a read error. The V call is TRBV7-9, the J call TRBJ1-4, with 7 bases identical to TRBD1. The germline V gene has CDR1 SEHNR and CDR2 FQNEAQ (reference sequence). The CDR3 covers 15 residues. Trimming removed 9 bases from V and 5 bases from J; junction bases left unmatched: 12. For the CDR3, the DNA is TGTGCCAGTAGCCCCGGGGACAGTCTGAATGAAAAACTGTTTTTG. This translates into CASSPGDSLNEKLFL.

This clonotype came up a few times. A single base separates this from a much larger clone, so it may be a read error. The chain is built from TRBV29-1 and TRBJ2-3, with 10 bases lining up with TRBD2. In germline, CDR1 is SQVTM, CDR2 ANQGSEA. Unmatched junction bases numbered 9, after V lost 8 bases and J lost 4 bases. CDR3 length: 14 residues. The CDR3 DNA sequence: TGCAGCATTGGGGCTAGCGGGAGTGCAGATACGCAGTATTTT. Protein product: CSIGASGSADTQYF.

The count of this clonotype is one. V is TRBV6-5 and J is TRBJ2-7; TRBD2 matches at 11 bases. CDR1 is MNHEY and CDR2 is SVGAGI in the germline V gene. The V gene end was trimmed by 8 bases and the J gene end by 6 bases; junction bases not matched to a gene: 6. The CDR3 is made up of 13 amino acids. This CDR3 is CASGASGRSEQYF. Written as DNA, the CDR3 is TGTGCCAGCGGGGCTAGCGGGAGGAGCGAGCAGTACTTC.

The sample holds a few counts of this clonotype. This may be a read error, as it is one base from a much larger clone. The J gene is TRBJ1-6, the V gene TRBV6-5; D unresolved. The V gene lost 2 bases and the J gene lost 7 bases, with 9 bases spanning the gap. The CDR3 length is 14 residues. Germline V lookup: CDR1 MNHEY, CDR2 SVGAGI. CDR3 DNA: TGTGCCAGCAGTTACCCCTCAGACAATTCACCCCTCCACTTT. This gives the protein CASSYPSDNSPLHF.

This clonotype was recorded only once. Lacking the conserved final phenylalanine or tryptophan, this CDR3 likely reflects a read error. The chain links TRBV12-3 or TRBV12-4 to TRBJ2-5, with 11 bases that match TRBD2. The CDR3 covers 16 residues. Losses at the gene ends were 6 bases for V and 4 bases for J; bases not matched to a gene: 10. CDR3 coding DNA: TGTGCCAGCAGCCGCGGGACTAGCGGTAGGATAGAGACCCAGTACATC. Protein: CASSRGTSGRIETQYI.

The rearrangement uses TRBV11-2 and TRBJ2-1; the D call may be TRBD1 or TRBD2 (5 bases each). From germline, CDR1 is SGHAT and CDR2 FQNNGV. Trimming left V 5 bases short and J 5 bases short, with 19 bases between. CDR3 size: 16 residues. The CDR3 DNA is TGTGCCAGCAGCGTGGCAGGGCCCGGGAACCACAATGAGCAGTTCTTC. Its translation: CASSVAGPGNHNEQFF.

V usage is TRBV11-2 and J usage is TRBJ2-1; D possibly corresponds to TRBD2 (5 bases). Germline lookup yields CDR1 SGHAT and CDR2 FQNNGV. CDR3 length: 13 residues. V gave up 2 bases and J gave up 9 bases, with 11 bases separating them. CDR3 sequence (DNA): TGTGCCAGCAGCTTACCTAGCCTGGGTGAGCAGTTCTTC. This gives the protein CASSLPSLGEQFF. The full variable domain, rest sourced from reference TRBV11-2 and TRBJ2-1, is EAGVAQSPRYKIIEKRQSVAFWCNPISGHATLYWYQQILGQGPKLLIQFQNNGVVDDSQLPKDRFSAERLKGVDSTLKIQPAKLEDSAVYLCASSLPSLGEQFFGPGTRLTVL.

With regard to this clonotype: The junction departs from the called germline gene at one end, perhaps through a read error. V usage is TRBV4-2 and J usage is TRBJ2-5, with D perhaps matching TRBD2 (6 bases). The CDR3 consists of 13 residues. Germline V gene data show CDR1 as LGHNA and CDR2 as YNFKEQ. CDR3 amino acids: CASSRGLQEAQYF. The CDR3 bases are TGTGCGAGCAGCCGGGGACTTCAAGAGGCCCAGTACTTC.